The following is a TCR beta chain sequence with its context. Its specificity is not known. Every CD8+ subset sample held 300,000 flow-sorted cells, done in triplicate. CD45RO-CCR7+CD27+CD95- characterized naive CD8+ T cells. The source of the sample is a study of CXCR3-negative and CXCR3-positive naive CD8 T cells. Overall study: With about 1.5 +/- 0.3 million reads per library, the TRB reads numbered 120 million to 150 million in total. Study conclusions and caveats: CXCR3-positive naive cells carried more hydrophobic TRB CDR3s than CXCR3-negative ones. Cryopreservation partially lowered CXCR3 expression, so most assays used fresh PBMCs.

The CDR3 is 15 amino acids. The germline V gene has CDR1 SGHTA and CDR2 FQGNSA. The authors prepared UMI-labeled TRB cDNA libraries by 5' RACE. TCRdb reprocessed the 5' RACE reads and stores each CDR3 protein as one record, lacking DNA. The record lists 6,200 or so distinct CDR3 sequences, of which the ten most abundant hold approximately 1.5%. The receptor comes from a human donor in good health. Some clones in this sample may be carry-over from other donors' samples. This sequence joins TRBV7-2 and TRBJ2-7; TCRdb calls TRBD2, which cannot be checked without DNA. The material sequenced was naive CXCR3+ CD8+ T cells from blood. Noted subset: CD45RO-CCR7+CD27+CD95- naive CD8+ T cells expressing CXCR3 (TNR3+). The CDR3 here is CASSWGAGPAYEQYF.